The subject of this entry is one TCR beta chain. The antigen remains undetermined. The data stem from a study of cytomegalovirus exposure and HLA in healthy donors. Whole-study context: Later analysis reported that the roughly 120 validation repertoires shared the platform of the approximately 670 first-cohort repertoires.

Looked up from germline, CDR1 is KGHSH and CDR2 is LQKENI. The CDR3 loop spans 16 amino acids. The V end lost 0 bases, the J end lost 8 bases, and 19 bases lay between the germline ends. Profiled with immunoSEQ multiplex PCR; TCRdb holds only in-frame clones, not every one. The sample records about 280,000 clones, around 87% being singletons. Findings and limits, study-wide: Most TCR sequences showed up rarely, but some public TCRs showed up in many donors. Associated with cytomegalovirus, according to the listing, were some 180 TCR beta chains.

The chain recombines TRBV18 with TRBJ1-2; D may be TRBD1 (6 bases). The sequencing sample was made of PBMCs. The sequence was collected from a woman aged 18-29 years in good health and CMV-seronegative. CDR3 nucleotide sequence: TGTGCCAGCTCACCACCCAGTGTAGGGGGTTCCACCGGCTACACCTTC. Its translation: CASSPPSVGGSTGYTF.